Below are 12 T cell receptor beta chains sequenced from a single sample in a study of T-cell reconstitution after alpha-beta-depleted transplantation in children. During its preparation, the TCRbeta library received unique molecular identifiers. In TCRdb, the PCR reads were re-called with MiXCR into one record per CDR3 protein. This table holds about 500,000 distinct CDR3 sequences, roughly 33% found once. The sequenced sample was PBMCs from the stem cell graft donor, obtained from the stem cell graft. The receptors come from a human donor who donated a stem cell graft to a child with aplastic anemia.

The chain joins TRBV18 to TRBJ2-1; no clear D. This CDR3 spans 13 amino acids. The V end lost 2 bases, the J end lost 6 bases, and 8 bases lay between the germline ends. Germline CDR1 is KGHSH and CDR2 is LQKENI. CDR3 nucleotides: TGTGCCAGCTCACCAATCGGCGTCAATGAGCAGTTCTTC. It encodes CASSPIGVNEQFF.

This sequence joins TRBV29-1 and TRBJ1-1; D gene unclear. CDR3 length equals 12 residues. Germline values: CDR1 SQVTM, CDR2 ANQGSEA. Between the trimmed V and J ends, which lost 4 bases and 2 bases, there was a span of 8 bases. The CDR3 protein is CSVGAGNTEAFF. Here the CDR3 DNA reads TGCAGCGTTGGGGCAGGTAACACTGAAGCTTTCTTT.

This chain links TRBV6-5 with TRBJ2-7; 8 nucleotides match TRBD1. The CDR3 length is 14 residues. CDR1 MNHEY and CDR2 SVGAGI come from the germline V gene. Germline trimming cut 2 bases from V and 3 bases from J; bases unmatched to any gene: 3. The CDR3 nucleotides are TGTGCCAGCAGTTACGGGACAGGCTTCTACGAGCAGTACTTC. It codes for CASSYGTGFYEQYF.

The rearrangement joins TRBV29-1 to TRBJ1-1; 7 positions match TRBD1. V dropped 7 bases and J dropped 0; count of bases not matched to a gene: 2. Germline V gives CDR1 SQVTM, CDR2 ANQGSEA. The CDR3 is made up of 12 amino acids. CDR3 nucleotide sequence: TGCAGCGAACAGGGGTTGAACACTGAAGCTTTCTTT. Protein sequence: CSEQGLNTEAFF. The whole variable domain, remainder taken from reference TRBV29-1 and TRBJ1-1, is SAVISQKPSRDICQRGTSLTIQCQVDSQVTMMFWYRQQPGQSLTLIATANQGSEATYESGFVIDKFPISRPNLTFSTLTVSNMSPEDSSIYLCSEQGLNTEAFFGQGTRLTVV.

The gene calls are TRBV12-3 or TRBV12-4 and TRBJ2-1, with D possibly being TRBD1 or TRBD2 (6 bases each). The length of the CDR3 is 15 residues. The V gene lost 1 base and the J gene lost 6 bases, with 13 bases spanning the gap. The CDR3 DNA follows: TGTGCCAGCAGTTTAGTCGGGGGCTGGGGCAATGAGCAGTTCTTC. Its translation: CASSLVGGWGNEQFF.

The rearrangement uses TRBV12-3 or TRBV12-4 and TRBJ1-1; perhaps TRBD1 as D (5 bases). The CDR3 length is 15 residues. V was cut by 3 bases and J by 6 bases, with 17 bases left in between. The CDR3 reads CASSFGPSGRSEAFF. CDR3 DNA: TGTGCCAGCAGTTTCGGCCCTTCGGGACGGTCTGAAGCTTTCTTT.

This clonotype has just a few counts. The junction does not match germline at one end; this may be a read error. J is TRBJ2-4 and V is TRBV29-1, with D possibly being TRBD1 or TRBD2 (5 bases each). The germline gives CDR1 SQVTM, CDR2 ANQGSEA. This CDR3 contains 9 residues. The CDR3 nucleotides read TGCAGCGGAACCGGGACCTCCCACTTC. Translation: CSGTGTSHF.

This clonotype has a handful of counts. The chain joins TRBV7-2 to TRBJ2-5, with 9 bases aligning to TRBD2. Germline V gene sequence: CDR1 SGHTA, CDR2 FQGNSA. The CDR3 spans 16 residues. J gave up 6 bases and V 5 bases, and 13 bases lay outside the gene matches. The CDR3 coding sequence is TGTGCCAGCAGCCCTACTAGCGGGCCGGGGGGGAAGACCCAGTACTTC. Translated, it gives CASSPTSGPGGKTQYF.

V is TRBV18 and J is TRBJ1-2, with 9 bases matching TRBD1. CDR3 length: 13 residues. In germline, CDR1 is KGHSH, CDR2 LQKENI. V trimming: 8 bases; J trimming: 8 bases; junction bases outside the gene matches: 9. The CDR3 coding sequence is TGTGCCAGCGAATCCGGGACAGGGTACGGCTACACCTTC. Translated: CASESGTGYGYTF.

J is TRBJ2-5 and V is TRBV20-1, with 9 bases lining up with TRBD2. Unmatched junction bases numbered 4, after V lost 0 bases and J lost 2 bases. The CDR3 consists of 15 residues. Germline CDR1 and CDR2: DFQATT and SNEGSKA (reference sequence). The CDR3, as DNA: TGCAGTGCTAGAGATCGCGGGAGGGCTCAAGAGACCCAGTACTTC. Encoded protein: CSARDRGRAQETQYF.

V gene TRBV20-1 combines with J gene TRBJ1-5; possibly TRBD1 for D (6 bases). V lost 3 bases and J 8 bases, leaving 17 bases between the germline ends. CDR3 length: 14 residues. The germline CDR1 and CDR2 sequences are DFQATT and SNEGSKA (reference sequence). The DNA for the CDR3 is TGCAGTGCTAGCCGCCCGGGGGCTAGGGAGCCCCAGCATTTT. Translation gives CSASRPGAREPQHF.

The chain is built from TRBV20-1 and TRBJ2-7; D ambiguous. Germline CDR1 is DFQATT and CDR2 is SNEGSKA (reference sequence). Trimming took 3 bases from V and 3 from J, leaving 12 bases between them. This CDR3 has 13 residues. The CDR3 loop reads CSASVLRDYEQYF. The CDR3, as DNA: TGCAGTGCTAGCGTCCTTAGGGACTACGAGCAGTACTTC.